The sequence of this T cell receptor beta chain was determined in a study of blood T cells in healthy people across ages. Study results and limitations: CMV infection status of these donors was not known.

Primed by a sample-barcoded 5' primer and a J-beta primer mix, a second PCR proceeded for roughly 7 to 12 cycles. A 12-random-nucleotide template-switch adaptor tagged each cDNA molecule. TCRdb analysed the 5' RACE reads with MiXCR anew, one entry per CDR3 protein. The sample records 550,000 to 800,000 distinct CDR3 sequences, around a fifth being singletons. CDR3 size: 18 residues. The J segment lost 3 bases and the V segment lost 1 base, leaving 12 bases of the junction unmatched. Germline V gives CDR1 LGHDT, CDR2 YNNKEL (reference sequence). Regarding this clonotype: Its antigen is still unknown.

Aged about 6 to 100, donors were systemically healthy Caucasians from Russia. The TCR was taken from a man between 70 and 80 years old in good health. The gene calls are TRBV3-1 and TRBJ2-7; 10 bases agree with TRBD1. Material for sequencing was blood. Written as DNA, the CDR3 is TGTGCCAGCAGCCAAGTTGGACAAGGGACAGGGGTTTTCTACGAGCAGTACTTC. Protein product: CASSQVGQGTGVFYEQYF.